The rows below give T cell receptor beta chains drawn from one sample of a study of T cells after yellow fever vaccination. MiXCR, run by TCRdb on the 5' RACE reads, gives a single entry per CDR3 protein. The sample consists of fewer than 350,000 distinct CDR3 sequences, 7.5% to 9% of them appearing once. Sequencing used PBMCs, obtained on the day of the first yellow fever vaccination. The receptor source for this set is a man between 18 and 35 years old who received the YFV17D yellow fever vaccine. Both conserved end residues are trimmed from each CDR3. D genes are given only for firm matches. The listing skips clone size in some rows; elsewhere it reads once, few, many or a size class.

J gene: TRBJ1-2; D gene: TRBD1; V gene: TRBV7-9; clone size: NA; CDR3 protein: ASNIKDRVYDGYT
J gene: TRBJ2-5; D gene: NA; V gene: TRBV4-3; clone size: once; CDR3 protein: ASSQGTSRYETQY
J gene: TRBJ2-4; D gene: NA; V gene: TRBV4-1; clone size: many; CDR3 protein: ASSQGLGGRMDIQY
J gene: TRBJ2-2; D gene: NA; V gene: TRBV29-1; clone size: NA; CDR3 protein: SVRVQGNTGELF
J gene: TRBJ2-2; D gene: TRBD2; V gene: TRBV7-9; clone size: few; CDR3 protein: ASSEFLRGGDTGELF
J gene: TRBJ1-1; D gene: TRBD1; V gene: TRBV7-9; clone size: many; CDR3 protein: ASSFGTVNTEAF
J gene: TRBJ1-1; D gene: NA; V gene: TRBV5-1; clone size: many; CDR3 protein: AAREGGNTEAF
J gene: TRBJ2-5; D gene: TRBD2; V gene: TRBV30; clone size: few; CDR3 protein: AWSFLAGGPGY
J gene: TRBJ2-7; D gene: NA; V gene: TRBV20-1; clone size: many; CDR3 protein: SAREGVAYEQY
J gene: TRBJ1-1; D gene: NA; V gene: TRBV2; clone size: few; CDR3 protein: ASSSRGYTEAF
J gene: TRBJ2-2; D gene: NA; V gene: TRBV29-1; clone size: many; CDR3 protein: SVDRRGENTGELF
J gene: TRBJ2-3; D gene: NA; V gene: TRBV6-2/TRBV6-3; clone size: NA; CDR3 protein: ASTPGGARGFTDTQY
J gene: TRBJ1-1; D gene: NA; V gene: TRBV12-3/TRBV12-4; clone size: many; CDR3 protein: ASTLEGLLEYTEAF
J gene: TRBJ2-3; D gene: NA; V gene: TRBV19; clone size: few; CDR3 protein: ASIPEDTDTQY
J gene: TRBJ2-2; D gene: NA; V gene: TRBV10-2; clone size: NA; CDR3 protein: ASSNRQPVTGELF
J gene: TRBJ2-7; D gene: NA; V gene: TRBV6-1; clone size: NA; CDR3 protein: ASTERVGGPTEQY
J gene: TRBJ2-2; D gene: NA; V gene: TRBV4-2; clone size: few; CDR3 protein: ASSQRVGAAGELF
J gene: TRBJ1-1; D gene: NA; V gene: TRBV19; clone size: NA; CDR3 protein: ASSPMGGAERAF
J gene: TRBJ2-1; D gene: TRBD2; V gene: TRBV20-1; clone size: few; CDR3 protein: SAFLAGVYNEQF
J gene: TRBJ2-6; D gene: NA; V gene: TRBV20-1; clone size: NA; CDR3 protein: SASTAFFSGANVLT
J gene: TRBJ2-3; D gene: NA; V gene: TRBV7-2; clone size: few; CDR3 protein: ASSLWTARDTQY
J gene: TRBJ2-3; D gene: TRBD2; V gene: TRBV5-1; clone size: few; CDR3 protein: ASSPGLAGPSGRTDTQY
J gene: TRBJ1-2; D gene: NA; V gene: TRBV15; clone size: NA; CDR3 protein: ATSRRQDNYGYT
J gene: TRBJ2-5; D gene: NA; V gene: TRBV3-1; clone size: many; CDR3 protein: ASSQDGSRETQY
J gene: TRBJ2-3; D gene: NA; V gene: TRBV4-3; clone size: many; CDR3 protein: ASSLSVAPVDTQY
J gene: TRBJ2-1; D gene: TRBD2; V gene: TRBV20-1; clone size: NA; CDR3 protein: SAPGQLADYNEQF
J gene: TRBJ2-5; D gene: NA; V gene: TRBV27; clone size: few; CDR3 protein: ASSLLGLKQETQY
J gene: TRBJ2-3; D gene: TRBD2; V gene: TRBV10-3; clone size: NA; CDR3 protein: AISESLAGFADTQY
J gene: TRBJ1-2; D gene: NA; V gene: TRBV5-4; clone size: NA; CDR3 protein: ASSPGPDRIESGYT
J gene: TRBJ2-5; D gene: NA; V gene: TRBV5-1; clone size: few; CDR3 protein: ASSSWGPWETQY
J gene: TRBJ2-2; D gene: TRBD1; V gene: TRBV12-3/TRBV12-4; clone size: NA; CDR3 protein: ASTLDRVTGELF
J gene: TRBJ2-7; D gene: NA; V gene: TRBV12-3/TRBV12-4; clone size: NA; CDR3 protein: ASSPGYPYEQY
J gene: TRBJ2-7; D gene: TRBD1; V gene: TRBV29-1; clone size: NA; CDR3 protein: SVDTTGTENYEQY
J gene: TRBJ2-5; D gene: TRBD1; V gene: TRBV23-1; clone size: few; CDR3 protein: ASGDRGQEHRQETQY
J gene: TRBJ2-1; D gene: NA; V gene: TRBV12-3/TRBV12-4; clone size: many; CDR3 protein: ASSLEGPSYNEQF
J gene: TRBJ2-3; D gene: NA; V gene: TRBV29-1; clone size: NA; CDR3 protein: SVSGTISTDTQY
J gene: TRBJ2-3; D gene: TRBD2; V gene: TRBV10-3; clone size: many; CDR3 protein: AISDPGLAADTQY
J gene: TRBJ2-3; D gene: TRBD1; V gene: TRBV12-3/TRBV12-4; clone size: NA; CDR3 protein: ASSPDRVTQY
J gene: TRBJ2-2; D gene: TRBD2; V gene: TRBV9; clone size: many; CDR3 protein: ASSHPAGANTGELF
J gene: TRBJ1-1; D gene: NA; V gene: TRBV5-6; clone size: few; CDR3 protein: ASRHQGGVNTEAF
J gene: TRBJ2-1; D gene: TRBD2; V gene: TRBV20-1; clone size: NA; CDR3 protein: SAGRHGTTEQF
J gene: TRBJ1-1; D gene: NA; V gene: TRBV15; clone size: NA; CDR3 protein: ATKVRTFDAEAF
J gene: TRBJ2-1; D gene: NA; V gene: TRBV4-3; clone size: few; CDR3 protein: ASSPAGGGIGGDNEQF
J gene: TRBJ2-7; D gene: NA; V gene: TRBV15; clone size: NA; CDR3 protein: ATRQSGNTYEQY
J gene: TRBJ2-5; D gene: TRBD1; V gene: TRBV19; clone size: NA; CDR3 protein: ASSLRGSEETQY
J gene: TRBJ1-5; D gene: NA; V gene: TRBV5-6; clone size: many; CDR3 protein: ASSLRDQPQH
J gene: TRBJ2-2; D gene: TRBD1; V gene: TRBV12-3/TRBV12-4; clone size: NA; CDR3 protein: ASSPTRQGVGTGELF
J gene: TRBJ2-5; D gene: TRBD2; V gene: TRBV12-3/TRBV12-4; clone size: many; CDR3 protein: ASSLVLAGLQTQY
J gene: TRBJ2-1; D gene: NA; V gene: TRBV4-3; clone size: NA; CDR3 protein: ASSQAGTGEQF
J gene: TRBJ1-2; D gene: TRBD1; V gene: TRBV7-9; clone size: few; CDR3 protein: ASSFQGVNYGYT
J gene: TRBJ1-1; D gene: NA; V gene: TRBV7-2; clone size: many; CDR3 protein: ASSPGAGRGETEAF
J gene: TRBJ2-7; D gene: TRBD2; V gene: TRBV11-2; clone size: few; CDR3 protein: ASSPGLAGGAYEQY
J gene: TRBJ1-1; D gene: NA; V gene: TRBV29-1; clone size: NA; CDR3 protein: SVVFEGAEAF
J gene: TRBJ2-2; D gene: TRBD2; V gene: TRBV5-1; clone size: NA; CDR3 protein: ASSLELAGANTGELF
J gene: TRBJ1-2; D gene: NA; V gene: TRBV3-1; clone size: NA; CDR3 protein: ASSPNPGGNGYT
J gene: TRBJ2-1; D gene: TRBD1; V gene: TRBV27; clone size: NA; CDR3 protein: ATRQGEQF
J gene: TRBJ2-7; D gene: NA; V gene: TRBV6-5; clone size: NA; CDR3 protein: ASSYSISGDLYEQY
J gene: TRBJ2-5; D gene: NA; V gene: TRBV5-5; clone size: few; CDR3 protein: ASSLEGTKETQY
J gene: TRBJ1-1; D gene: NA; V gene: TRBV6-1; clone size: few; CDR3 protein: ASSEKWNTEAF
J gene: TRBJ2-3; D gene: NA; V gene: TRBV7-8; clone size: many; CDR3 protein: ASSPGGRTDTQY